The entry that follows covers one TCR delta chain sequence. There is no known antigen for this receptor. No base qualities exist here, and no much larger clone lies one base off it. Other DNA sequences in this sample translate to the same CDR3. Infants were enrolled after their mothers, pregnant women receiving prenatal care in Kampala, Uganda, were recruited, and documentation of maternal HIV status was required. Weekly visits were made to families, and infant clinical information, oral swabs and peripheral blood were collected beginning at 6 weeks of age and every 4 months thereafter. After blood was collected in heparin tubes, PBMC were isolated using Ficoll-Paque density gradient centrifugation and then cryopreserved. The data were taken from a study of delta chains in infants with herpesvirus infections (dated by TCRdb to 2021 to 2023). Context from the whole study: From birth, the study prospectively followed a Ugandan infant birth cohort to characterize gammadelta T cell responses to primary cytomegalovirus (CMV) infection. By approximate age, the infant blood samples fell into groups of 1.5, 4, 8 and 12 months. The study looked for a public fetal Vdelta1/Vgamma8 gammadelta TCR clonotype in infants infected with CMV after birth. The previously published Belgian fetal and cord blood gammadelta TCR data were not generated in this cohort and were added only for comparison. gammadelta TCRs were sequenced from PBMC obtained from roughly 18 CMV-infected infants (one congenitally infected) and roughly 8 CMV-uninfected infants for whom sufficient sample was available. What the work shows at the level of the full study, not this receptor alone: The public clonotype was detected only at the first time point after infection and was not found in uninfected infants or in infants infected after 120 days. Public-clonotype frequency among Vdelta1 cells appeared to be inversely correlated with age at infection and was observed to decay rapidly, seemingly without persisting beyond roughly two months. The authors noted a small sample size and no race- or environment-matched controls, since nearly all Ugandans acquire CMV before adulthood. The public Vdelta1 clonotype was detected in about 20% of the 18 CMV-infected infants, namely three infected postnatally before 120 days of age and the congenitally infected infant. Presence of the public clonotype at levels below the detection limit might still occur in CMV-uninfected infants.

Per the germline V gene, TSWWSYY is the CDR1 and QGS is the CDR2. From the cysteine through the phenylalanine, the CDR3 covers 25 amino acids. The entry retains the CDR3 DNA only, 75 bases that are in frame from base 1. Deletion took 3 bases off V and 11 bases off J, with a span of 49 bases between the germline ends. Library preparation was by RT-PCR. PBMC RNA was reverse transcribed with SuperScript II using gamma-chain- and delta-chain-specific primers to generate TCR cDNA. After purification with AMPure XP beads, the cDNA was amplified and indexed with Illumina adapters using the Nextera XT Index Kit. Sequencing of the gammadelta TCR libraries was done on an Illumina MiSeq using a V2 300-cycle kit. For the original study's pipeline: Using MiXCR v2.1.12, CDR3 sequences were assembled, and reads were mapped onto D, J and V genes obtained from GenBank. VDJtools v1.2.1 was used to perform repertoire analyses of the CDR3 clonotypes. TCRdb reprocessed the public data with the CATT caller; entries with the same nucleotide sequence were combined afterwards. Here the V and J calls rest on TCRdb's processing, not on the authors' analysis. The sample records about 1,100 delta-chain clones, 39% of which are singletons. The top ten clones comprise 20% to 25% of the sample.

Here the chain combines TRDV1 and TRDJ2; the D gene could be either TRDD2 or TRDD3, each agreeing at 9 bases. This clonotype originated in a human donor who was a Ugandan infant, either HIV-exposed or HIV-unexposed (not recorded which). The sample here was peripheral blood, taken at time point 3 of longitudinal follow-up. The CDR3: CALGEPPLPSYSSFVLGDMRTQLFF. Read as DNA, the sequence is TGTGCTCTTGGGGAGCCCCCCCTGCCTTCCTACTCCTCTTTCGTACTGGGGGACATGAGGACTCAACTCTTCTTT.